The 18 T cell receptor beta chains listed next were all sequenced from one sample in a study of shared clonotypes between healthy human individuals. Profiled with immunoSEQ multiplex PCR; TCRdb holds only in-frame clones, not every one. The table lists some 2,000,000 clones, approximately 94% of them singletons. Naive CD8 populations comprised CD45RO-negative cells positively selected for CCR7, excluding terminally differentiated effector memory CD45RA+ cells. Material: naive CD8+ T cells sorted from blood. The source is a man younger than 35 in good health.

The chain employs TRBV5-4 and TRBJ1-1, with D perhaps matching TRBD1 (5 bases). CDR3 length: 17 amino acids. With 2 bases removed from V and 3 bases from J, the gap between germline ends came to 20 bases. Per the germline V gene, CDR1 is SGHNT and CDR2 is YYREEE (reference sequence). Here the CDR3 reads CASSFDPGWAQDTEAFF. CDR3 nucleotides: TGTGCCAGCAGCTTTGACCCAGGGTGGGCTCAGGACACTGAAGCTTTCTTT.

The gene calls are TRBV30 and TRBJ2-5; a weak D match, TRBD1 (5 bases). Germline CDR1 reads GTSNPN; CDR2 reads SVGIG (reference sequence). The CDR3 covers 14 residues. Trimming took off 3 bases at V and 4 bases at J, with 15 bases between the two ends. The CDR3 DNA sequence: TGTGCCTGGAGGAGCCAACTTGACAGAGAGACCCAGTACTTC. Protein: CAWRSQLDRETQYF.

V gene TRBV7-2 combines with J gene TRBJ2-3; TRBD2 is a possible D gene (6 bases). The CDR3 spans 17 residues. Germline V gene sequence: CDR1 SGHTA, CDR2 FQGNSA. V lost 0 bases, J lost 1 base, and 14 bases lay in between. The CDR3 DNA reads as TGTGCCAGCAGCTTAGCGGTTTGGGGCGGGGGCACAGATACGCAGTATTTT. This encodes CASSLAVWGGGTDTQYF. The variable domain in full, with the rest retrieved from reference TRBV7-2 and TRBJ2-3, is GAGVSQSPSNKVTEKGKDVELRCDPISGHTALYWYRQSLGQGLEFLIYFQGNSAPDKSGLPSDRFSAERTGGSVSTLTIQRTQQEDSAVYLCASSLAVWGGGTDTQYFGPGTRLTVL.

The sample holds a few counts of this clone. Other nucleotide sequences in the sample specify the same CDR3. The J gene is TRBJ1-1, the V gene TRBV6-5; D ambiguous. There are 11 residues in the CDR3. The germline V gene has CDR1 MNHEY and CDR2 SVGAGI. The V end lost 2 bases, the J end lost 6 bases, and 4 bases lay between the germline ends. The CDR3 DNA follows: TGTGCCAGCAGTTACGGGGCTGAAGCTTTCTTT. This codes for CASSYGAEAFF.

V is TRBV5-1 and J is TRBJ1-5; D gene ambiguous. Trimming cost V 2 bases and J 2 bases, with 8 bases left between them. This CDR3 is 14 amino acids long. CDR1 and CDR2 from the germline V gene are SGHRS and YFSETQ. CDR3 coding DNA: TGCGCCAGCAGCTTTGACGGGGGCAATCAGCCCCAGCATTTT. As protein: CASSFDGGNQPQHF.

The chain joins TRBV2 to TRBJ2-2; 9 nucleotides align to TRBD1. V lost 5 bases to trimming and J lost 2 bases; unmatched junction nucleotides: 6. Germline loops: CDR1 SNHLY, CDR2 FYNNEI. This CDR3 comprises 16 residues. CDR3 protein: CASSHPGQGNTGELFF. In nucleotides, the CDR3 is TGTGCCAGCAGTCACCCGGGACAGGGCAACACCGGGGAGCTGTTTTTT. The whole variable domain, remainder taken from reference TRBV2 and TRBJ2-2, is EPEVTQTPSHQVTQMGQEVILRCVPISNHLYFYWYRQILGQKVEFLVSFYNNEISEKSEIFDDQFSVERPDGSNFTLKIRSTKLEDSAMYFCASSHPGQGNTGELFFGEGSRLTVL.

The chain links TRBV6-6 to TRBJ2-5; 7 bases agree with TRBD1. The germline V gene has CDR1 MNHNY and CDR2 SVGAGI (reference sequence). J lost 4 bases, V lost 1 base, and 0 bases had no gene match. This CDR3 contains 13 residues. CDR3 sequence (DNA): TGTGCCAGCAGTTACTGGGACAGAGAGACCCAGTACTTC. Protein: CASSYWDRETQYF.

The chain is built from TRBV19 and TRBJ1-6; D gene uncertain. From germline, CDR1 is LNHDA and CDR2 SQIVND (reference sequence). Trimming left V 7 bases short and J 0 bases short, with 19 bases between. The CDR3 runs to 18 residues. The CDR3 DNA reads TGTGCCAGTAACACCCGGGAGGGAAGGAGCTCCTATAATTCACCCCTCCACTTT. Translation gives CASNTREGRSSYNSPLHF.

The chain employs TRBV4-1 and TRBJ1-1; 10 nucleotides align to TRBD1. This CDR3 spans 16 amino acids. Trimming at V came to 4 bases and at J to 6 bases, leaving 11 bases not matched to a gene. Germline assignment: CDR1 MGHRA and CDR2 YSYEKL. The CDR3, as DNA: TGCGCCAGCAGCCGAGAACCGGGACAGGGGCTGGCTGAAGCTTTCTTT. Its protein product is CASSREPGQGLAEAFF.

The chain combines TRBV10-3 with TRBJ1-1; the D is unclear. V lost 3 bases and J lost 6, with 5 bases in between. The CDR3 totals 11 residues. CDR1 ENHRY and CDR2 SYGVKD come from the germline V gene. CDR3 residues: CAISDFSEAFF. CDR3 DNA sequence: TGTGCCATCAGTGATTTTTCTGAAGCTTTCTTT.

This clone was seen once. This specimen includes other DNA sequences encoding the same CDR3. The V and J genes are TRBV13 and TRBJ2-7, with TRBD1 identical over 7 bases. Trimming took 4 bases from V and 3 from J; bases not matched to a gene: 3. The germline V gene has CDR1 PRHDT and CDR2 FYEKMQ (reference sequence). This CDR3 comprises 13 residues. The CDR3 region has the DNA TGTGCCAGCAGCTCTGACAGGGACTACGAGCAGTACTTC. Translation: CASSSDRDYEQYF.

This clone was seen just once. Other DNA variants within this sample encode the same CDR3. This chain joins TRBV7-9 and TRBJ2-7; no reliable D call. Trimming took 1 base from V and 2 from J, leaving 6 bases between them. Germline V gives CDR1 SEHNR, CDR2 FQNEAQ (reference sequence). The CDR3 is 13 residues long. CDR3 amino acids: CASSLGHPYEQYF. CDR3 DNA: TGTGCCAGCAGCTTAGGACACCCCTACGAGCAGTACTTC.

The V call is TRBV4-1, the J call TRBJ2-1, with TRBD2 matching over 8 bases. This CDR3 is 14 amino acids long. CDR1 and CDR2 (germline): MGHRA, YSYEKL. V lost 1 base and J lost 8; bases outside the gene matches: 4. CDR3 residues: CASSQGLARDEQFF. CDR3 DNA sequence: TGCGCCAGCAGCCAAGGACTAGCGAGGGATGAGCAGTTCTTC.

This clone was seen just once. The rearrangement joins TRBV7-2 to TRBJ2-1; TRBD1 matches at 7 bases. CDR3 size: 18 residues. V was pared by 5 bases and J by 5 bases, with 18 bases of the junction left unmatched. Germline V gives CDR1 SGHTA, CDR2 FQGNSA. CDR3 nucleotides: TGTGCCAGCAGCCGAGGGGGCGCGGAGTGGCGGGTAGACAATGAGCAGTTCTTC. This gives the protein CASSRGGAEWRVDNEQFF.

The chain is built from TRBV9 and TRBJ1-1, with D uncertain. Trimming pared 4 bases from V and 6 bases from J, leaving 19 bases between. CDR1 is SGDLS, CDR2 YYNGEE, per germline. CDR3 length: 15 residues. CDR3 sequence: CASSLYGELVAEAFF. The CDR3 DNA reads as TGTGCCAGCAGCCTATACGGCGAACTTGTGGCTGAAGCTTTCTTT.

V and J are TRBV9 and TRBJ2-7; 8 bases are shared with TRBD2. Germline V gene data show CDR1 as SGDLS and CDR2 as YYNGEE. The CDR3 has 14 amino acids. After removal of 4 bases from V and 12 bases from J, the junction contained 15 bases not matched to a gene. The CDR3 loop is CASSPSGGLAGLYF. In DNA, the CDR3 is TGTGCCAGCAGCCCCTCGGGGGGGCTAGCGGGTCTGTACTTC.

The V gene is TRBV28, the J gene TRBJ2-7, with D perhaps matching TRBD2 (6 bases). Germline lookup yields CDR1 MDHEN and CDR2 SYDVKM. V was clipped by 5 bases and J by 3 bases, with 14 bases between them. The CDR3 spans 14 residues. The CDR3 here is CASSQFAGGYEQYF. DNA of the CDR3: TGTGCCAGCAGTCAGTTCGCCGGGGGCTACGAGCAGTACTTC.

To note about this clone: Other nucleotide sequences from this sample produce the same CDR3. The chain couples TRBV2 to TRBJ2-7, with D maybe TRBD1 (6 bases). The CDR3 runs 13 residues. Trimming cost V 5 bases and J 0 bases, with 8 bases left between them. From germline, CDR1 is SNHLY and CDR2 FYNNEI. CDR3 nucleotides: TGTGCCAGCAGTTCAGGGGACTCCTACGAGCAGTACTTC. This gives the protein CASSSGDSYEQYF.